Listed here are 32 T cell receptor beta chains from one sample, sequenced in a study of CD8 T cells in ankylosing spondylitis. General study points: Seemingly characteristic of ankylosing spondylitis blood was a TCR beta motif consisting of about 8 highly homologous variants.

TCRdb analysed the 5' RACE reads with MiXCR anew, one entry per CDR3 protein. The sample has over 400,000 distinct CDR3 sequences, roughly a quarter seen once. No antigen has been identified for these receptors. Sequencing was done on a sample of blood, either unsorted or a sorted T cell fraction (not recorded which). These receptors originate from a male donor with ankylosing spondylitis.

This sequence joins TRBV27 and TRBJ1-1; D not certain. In germline, CDR1 is MNHEY, CDR2 SMNVEV (reference sequence). Trimming removed 5 bases from V and 1 base from J, with 17 bases in between. This CDR3 has 16 amino acids. CDR3 DNA sequence: TGTGCCAGCAGTCCCCCGCCGCCACGGGCGAACACTGAAGCTTTCTTT. Its translation: CASSPPPPRANTEAFF.

The rearrangement links TRBV20-1 to TRBJ1-1, with D perhaps matching TRBD1 (6 bases). Per germline, CDR1 DFQATT and CDR2 SNEGSKA (reference sequence). This CDR3 contains 14 residues. V lost 5 bases and J 4 bases, leaving 17 bases between the germline ends. CDR3 coding DNA: TGCAGTGCTCCCGAACAGGGTCGAAGCACTGAAGCTTTCTTT. The encoded protein is CSAPEQGRSTEAFF.

The chain recombines TRBV5-1 with TRBJ2-7; 7 bases are a match to TRBD1. CDR3 length: 16 amino acids. The ends lost 3 bases at V and 4 bases at J; junction bases unmatched: 13. From germline, CDR1 is SGHRS and CDR2 YFSETQ. Written as DNA, the CDR3 is TGCGCCAGCAGCTCGACCGGGACAGCGTTCCTTTACGAGCAGTACGTC. It encodes CASSSTGTAFLYEQYV.

J is TRBJ1-1 and V is TRBV11-1, with D tentatively TRBD1 (6 bases). The CDR3 runs 15 residues. V was cut by 3 bases and J by 1 base, with 12 bases left in between. Germline V gene lookup returns CDR1 SGHAT and CDR2 FQDESV (reference sequence). The CDR3 DNA reads TGTGCCAGCAGCTTCATGGGACACAAGAACACTGAAGCTTTCTTT. It codes for CASSFMGHKNTEAFF.

A few counts support this clonotype. This chain links TRBV29-1 with TRBJ2-1; 10 nucleotides line up with TRBD2. V dropped 6 bases and J dropped 10; count of bases not matched to a gene: 9. CDR1 is SQVTM and CDR2 is ANQGSEA in the germline V gene. The CDR3 loop spans 13 amino acids. This chain's CDR3 is CSVAGLALSEQFF. The CDR3 DNA reads as TGCAGCGTGGCGGGACTAGCGCTATCCGAGCAGTTCTTC.

This clonotype turned up a few times. The J gene is TRBJ2-1, the V gene TRBV20-1, with a weak D call TRBD2 (5 bases). This CDR3 has 13 amino acids. Trimming took 8 bases from V and 4 from J, leaving 15 bases between them. Looked up from germline, CDR1 is DFQATT and CDR2 is SNEGSKA (reference sequence). The CDR3 here is CSTPVGVYNEQFF. For the CDR3, the DNA is TGCAGTACCCCGGTGGGAGTGTACAATGAGCAGTTCTTC.

This clonotype occurred a few times. The chain uses TRBV25-1 and TRBJ2-1, with 7 bases fitting TRBD2. The CDR3 sequence is 15 residues long. Losses at the gene ends were 1 base for V and 5 bases for J; bases not matched to a gene: 5. Germline CDR1 and CDR2: MGHDK and SYGVNS. The CDR3, as DNA: TGTGCCAGCAGTGAATCTAGGACTAGAAACAATGAGCAGTTCTTC. The encoded protein is CASSESRTRNNEQFF.

This clonotype was observed a few times. The chain joins TRBV11-2 to TRBJ2-1; 8 bases line up with TRBD2. Germline V CDR1 and CDR2: SGHAT, FQNNGV. CDR3 size: 17 residues. The V gene end was trimmed by 4 bases and the J gene end by 3 bases; junction bases not matched to a gene: 11. The CDR3 coding sequence is TGTGCCAGCAGCTCGGGGGCAACCGGGACTAGCTACAATGAGCAGTTCTTC. Protein sequence: CASSSGATGTSYNEQFF. Full variable domain (outside the CDR3, taken from reference TRBV11-2 and TRBJ2-1): EAGVAQSPRYKIIEKRQSVAFWCNPISGHATLYWYQQILGQGPKLLIQFQNNGVVDDSQLPKDRFSAERLKGVDSTLKIQPAKLEDSAVYLCASSSGATGTSYNEQFFGPGTRLTVL.

This clonotype was counted only a few times. The chain has TRBV12-3 or TRBV12-4 and TRBJ2-5; 7 bases line up with TRBD1. This CDR3 spans 15 amino acids. V was clipped by 7 bases and J by 2 bases; unmatched bases: 10. CDR3 in amino acids: CASTTDRAFQETQYF. CDR3 sequence (DNA): TGTGCCAGCACCACCGACAGGGCCTTTCAAGAGACCCAGTACTTC.

In DNA, the CDR3 is TGTGCCAGCAATAGGGCTAGCGGGTACAATGAGCAGTTCTTC. It specifies CASNRASGYNEQFF. The chain joins TRBV7-9 to TRBJ2-1, with 8 nucleotides matching TRBD2. With 7 bases clipped from V and 4 bases from J, the junction kept 6 bases outside the gene matches. In germline, CDR1 is SEHNR, CDR2 FQNEAQ (reference sequence). The CDR3 extends over 14 amino acids.

The chain recombines TRBV7-2 with TRBJ1-6, with a weak D call TRBD1 (5 bases). The V gene's germline CDR1 is SGHTA and CDR2 FQGNSA. V was shortened by 1 base and J by 10 bases, with 11 bases between the two germline ends. This CDR3 region has 14 residues. In DNA form, the CDR3 reads TGTGCCAGCAGCTTAGGGCAGGGAAAGTCACCCCTCCACTTT. It yields the protein CASSLGQGKSPLHF.

There are a few counts of this clonotype. The chain recombines TRBV12-3 or TRBV12-4 with TRBJ2-2, with TRBD2 matching 7 bases. CDR3 length: 15 amino acids. Losses at the gene ends were 6 bases for V and 3 bases for J; bases not matched to a gene: 7. The CDR3 nucleotides are TGTGCCAGCAGGAACCTAGCGGCCGACACCGGGGAGCTGTTTTTT. This codes for CASRNLAADTGELFF.

V and J are TRBV10-3 and TRBJ2-2, with 10 bases aligning to TRBD2. The CDR3 extends over 16 amino acids. Germline values: CDR1 ENHRY, CDR2 SYGVKD. V dropped 6 bases and J dropped 6; count of bases not matched to a gene: 10. CDR3 DNA sequence: TGTGCCATCAGCAACCCCAGCGGGAGGGTCGCCGGGGAGCTGTTTTTT. Translating gives CAISNPSGRVAGELFF.

The V gene is TRBV24-1, the J gene TRBJ2-1, with a weak D call TRBD1 (5 bases). The CDR3 covers 15 residues. The V gene lost 3 bases and the J gene lost 7 bases, with 15 bases spanning the gap. CDR1 and CDR2 from the germline V gene are KGHDR and SFDVKD. The CDR3 region is CATSDMGRGQNEQFF. CDR3 sequence (DNA): TGTGCCACCAGTGATATGGGGCGTGGGCAGAATGAGCAGTTCTTC.

The genes are TRBV2 and TRBJ1-5; D gene ambiguous. This CDR3 comprises 16 residues. Trimming took off 3 bases at V and 0 bases at J, with 12 bases between the two ends. Germline CDR1 SNHLY, CDR2 FYNNEI. The CDR3 sequence is CASSDGRGISNQPQHF. The CDR3 DNA is TGTGCCAGCAGTGACGGTCGGGGAATTAGCAATCAGCCCCAGCATTTT. Full variable domain (remainder filled in from reference TRBV2 and TRBJ1-5): EPEVTQTPSHQVTQMGQEVILRCVPISNHLYFYWYRQILGQKVEFLVSFYNNEISEKSEIFDDQFSVERPDGSNFTLKIRSTKLEDSAMYFCASSDGRGISNQPQHFGDGTRLSIL.

This clonotype has at least ten counts. The rearrangement joins TRBV28 to TRBJ2-7, with D possibly being TRBD1 or TRBD2 (5 bases each). V was pared by 5 bases and J by 2 bases, with 13 bases between. The CDR3 loop spans 14 amino acids. CDR1 is MDHEN and CDR2 is SYDVKM in the germline V gene. This chain's CDR3 is CASSPLGVPYEQYF. DNA of the CDR3: TGTGCCAGCAGTCCTCTGGGGGTCCCCTACGAGCAGTACTTC.

The chain links TRBV7-9 to TRBJ2-7; the D gene is possibly TRBD1 (5 bases). With 5 bases removed from V and 0 bases from J, the gap between germline ends came to 11 bases. The V gene's germline CDR1 is SEHNR and CDR2 FQNEAQ (reference sequence). The length of the CDR3 is 14 residues. CDR3 DNA sequence: TGTGCCAGCAGCACTGACGGACACTCCTACGAGCAGTACTTC. Translating it yields CASSTDGHSYEQYF.

This clonotype came up a few times. The genes are TRBV28 and TRBJ1-2, with D perhaps matching TRBD1 (6 bases). Trimming cost V 4 bases and J 5 bases, with 14 bases left between them. The CDR3 covers 14 residues. Germline V CDR1 and CDR2: MDHEN, SYDVKM. The CDR3 sequence: CASSSLDRLYGYTF. The CDR3 bases are TGTGCCAGCAGTTCCCTCGACAGGCTTTATGGCTACACCTTC.

This clonotype was seen only a few times. The chain is built from TRBV3-1 and TRBJ2-1; TRBD1 aligns across 9 bases. In germline, CDR1 is LGHDT, CDR2 YNNKEL (reference sequence). Trimming at V came to 4 bases and at J to 6 bases, leaving 7 bases not matched to a gene. The CDR3 consists of 15 residues. CDR3 in DNA: TGTGCCAGCAGCCCGGACAGGGGATGGGTCAATGAGCAGTTCTTC. This gives the protein CASSPDRGWVNEQFF.

V is TRBV29-1 and J is TRBJ2-5; D possibly corresponds to TRBD1 (6 bases). Germline CDR1 SQVTM, CDR2 ANQGSEA. The CDR3 totals 13 residues. V gave up 7 bases and J gave up 2 bases, with 14 bases separating them. The CDR3 is CSAADRLQETQYF. DNA for the CDR3: TGCAGCGCCGCGGACAGACTACAAGAGACCCAGTACTTC.

This clonotype was recorded many times. The J gene is TRBJ2-5, the V gene TRBV18, with D maybe TRBD1 (5 bases). Germline CDR1 and CDR2: KGHSH and LQKENI. Deletions cut 3 bases from V and 1 base from J, with 9 bases between. The CDR3 runs 14 residues. The CDR3 sequence: CASSPTGSQETQYF. Here the CDR3 DNA reads TGTGCCAGCTCACCCACAGGATCCCAAGAGACCCAGTACTTC. The whole variable domain, remainder taken from reference TRBV18 and TRBJ2-5, is NAGVMQNPRHLVRRRGQEARLRCSPMKGHSHVYWYRQLPEEGLKFMVYLQKENIIDESGMPKERFSAEFPKEGPSILRIQQVVRGDSAAYFCASSPTGSQETQYFGPGTRLLVL.

This clonotype is labeled medium-sized. The chain uses TRBV5-1 and TRBJ2-1, with TRBD2 as a possible D gene (7 bases). The CDR3 covers 14 residues. Germline V lookup: CDR1 SGHRS, CDR2 YFSETQ. The V end lost 1 base, the J end lost 7 bases, and 12 bases lay between the germline ends. The CDR3 region is CASSLNAGANEQFF. The CDR3 coding sequence is TGCGCCAGCAGCTTGAACGCGGGGGCTAATGAGCAGTTCTTC.

The chain recombines TRBV6-6 with TRBJ2-1; no reliable D call. Per the germline V gene, CDR1 is MNHNY and CDR2 is SVGAGI (reference sequence). The CDR3 consists of 13 residues. V was trimmed by 0 bases and J by 10 bases, leaving 10 bases between them. The CDR3 reads CASSYSTLGEQFF. The CDR3 DNA reads as TGTGCCAGCAGTTACTCCACCCTTGGAGAGCAGTTCTTC.

The CDR3 sequence is CASSGVGQPQHF. The DNA for the CDR3 is TGTGCCAGCAGTGGGGTGGGTCAGCCCCAGCATTTT. The V and J genes are TRBV2 and TRBJ1-5; no clear D. Germline V gives CDR1 SNHLY, CDR2 FYNNEI. CDR3 length: 12 amino acids. V was cut by 4 bases and J by 6 bases, with 7 bases left in between.

V is TRBV5-1 and J is TRBJ2-1; D is perhaps TRBD1 (6 bases). CDR1 and CDR2 (germline): SGHRS, YFSETQ. V was shortened by 4 bases and J by 6 bases, with 20 bases between the two germline ends. The CDR3 runs to 16 residues. CDR3 protein: CASSLGASRMVNEQFF. The CDR3 nucleotides read TGCGCCAGCAGCCTGGGGGCTAGCCGAATGGTCAATGAGCAGTTCTTC.

This clonotype was detected only a few times. The chain couples TRBV15 to TRBJ1-4; D is uncertain. Germline V gene data show CDR1 as LNHNV and CDR2 as YYDKDF (reference sequence). The CDR3 has 13 residues. V was cut by 2 bases and J by 11 bases, with 12 bases left in between. In nucleotides, the CDR3 is TGTGCCACCAGCAGACCCGGCCTGCAGAAACTGTTTTTT. Translated: CATSRPGLQKLFF.

This clonotype appeared a few times. This chain connects TRBV9 to TRBJ1-1; maybe TRBD1 (5 bases). Germline CDR1 is SGDLS and CDR2 is YYNGEE. The germline V and J ends were trimmed by 3 bases and 4 bases, with 13 bases remaining between them. The CDR3 sequence is 14 residues long. CDR3 nucleotides: TGTGCCAGCAGCGCCTTCGGGGGAAGCACTGAAGCTTTCTTT. Translation gives CASSAFGGSTEAFF.

As for this clonotype: One end of the junction varies from germline; a read error may be responsible. The chain employs TRBV5-1 and TRBJ2-7, with unresolved D. This CDR3 region has 17 residues. Germline V CDR1 and CDR2: SGHRS, YFSETQ. CDR3 in DNA: TGCGCCAGCAGCTCCACCCTTCCTCCGAGAGAATCCTCCGAGCAGTACTTC. This encodes CASSSTLPPRESSEQYF. The entire variable domain, with the rest obtained from reference TRBV5-1 and TRBJ2-7, is as follows: KAGVTQTPRYLIKTRGQQVTLSCSPISGHRSVSWYQQTPGQGLQFLFEYFSETQRNKGNFPGRFSGRQFSNSRSEMNVSTLELGDSALYLCASSSTLPPRESSEQYFGPGTRLTVT.

This sequence joins TRBV7-8 and TRBJ1-1; 7 bases line up with TRBD1. With V trimmed by 5 bases and J by 7 bases, 7 bases remained unmatched. Germline-derived CDR1 and CDR2 are SGHVS and FQNEAQ. The CDR3 runs 13 residues. CDR3 bases: TGTGCCAGCAGCGGATACAGGGGTGGTGAAGCTTTCTTT. Its translation: CASSGYRGGEAFF. The full variable domain, its missing parts supplied by reference TRBV7-8 and TRBJ1-1, is GAGVSQSPRYKVAKRGQDVALRCDPISGHVSLFWYQQALGQGPEFLTYFQNEAQLDKSGLPSDRFFAERPEGSVSTLKIQRTQQEDSAVYLCASSGYRGGEAFFGQGTRLTVV.

This clonotype was found a few times. CDR3 in DNA: TGCAGTGCTAGAGATCTTCTAGCGGCGTCCGGGGAGCTGTTTTTT. It is translated as CSARDLLAASGELFF. This sequence joins TRBV20-1 and TRBJ2-2; TRBD2 aligns across 7 bases. Germline V gene lookup returns CDR1 DFQATT and CDR2 SNEGSKA (reference sequence). This CDR3 has 15 amino acids. V gave up 0 bases and J gave up 6 bases; unmatched junction bases: 7.

This clonotype was observed a few times. CDR3 nucleotide sequence: TGCAGTGCCCCCGAGTATGGCAATCAGCCCCAGCATTTT. Translation gives CSAPEYGNQPQHF. This chain uses TRBV20-1 with TRBJ1-5; D gene ambiguous. Trimming took off 6 bases at V and 2 bases at J, with 11 bases between the two ends. The CDR3 consists of 13 residues. Germline V gives CDR1 DFQATT, CDR2 SNEGSKA (reference sequence).

This clonotype was seen more than once but under ten times. This chain uses TRBV11-2 with TRBJ2-3, with 9 bases that match TRBD2. Unmatched junction bases numbered 10, after V lost 2 bases and J lost 1 base. The CDR3 totals 18 residues. Per germline, CDR1 SGHAT and CDR2 FQNNGV. In DNA, the CDR3 is TGTGCCAGCAGCTTAATCGGGTCTAGCGGGGCCGGCACAGATACGCAGTATTTT. As protein: CASSLIGSSGAGTDTQYF.